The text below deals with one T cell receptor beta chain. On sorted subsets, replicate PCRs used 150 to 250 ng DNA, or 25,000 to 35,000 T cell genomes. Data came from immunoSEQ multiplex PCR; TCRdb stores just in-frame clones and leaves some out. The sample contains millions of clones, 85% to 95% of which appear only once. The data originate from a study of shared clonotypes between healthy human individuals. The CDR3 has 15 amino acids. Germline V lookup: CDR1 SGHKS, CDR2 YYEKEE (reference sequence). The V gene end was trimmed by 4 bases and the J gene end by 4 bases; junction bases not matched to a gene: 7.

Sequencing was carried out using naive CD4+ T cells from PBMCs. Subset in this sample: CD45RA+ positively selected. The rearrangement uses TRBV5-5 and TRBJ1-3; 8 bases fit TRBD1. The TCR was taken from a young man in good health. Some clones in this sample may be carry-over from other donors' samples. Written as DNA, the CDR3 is TGTGCCAGCAGCCAAGATGGGACAGGAGGAAACACCATATATTTT. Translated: CASSQDGTGGNTIYF.